The 16 T cell receptor beta chains below come from one sample, sequenced in a study of shared clonotypes between healthy human individuals. Clones were sequenced by immunoSEQ multiplex PCR, and TCRdb holds only the in-frame ones, with some missing. The sample lists millions of clones; over 85% were seen once. The sample comprised naive CD4+ T cells sorted from blood. Subset described: CD45RA+ positively selected. Every receptor here comes from a young man in good health.

V and J are TRBV10-3 and TRBJ2-5; D is unclear. CDR1 and CDR2 from the germline V gene are ENHRY and SYGVKD. CDR3 size: 12 residues. V was cut by 8 bases and J by 5 bases, with 12 bases left in between. CDR3 sequence (DNA): TGTGCCATCGGGCGGCCAGTTGAGACCCAGTACTTC. This gives the protein CAIGRPVETQYF.

V gene TRBV5-6 combines with J gene TRBJ1-5; 7 bases are shared with TRBD1. Germline CDR1 and CDR2: SGHDT and YYEEEE. CDR3 size: 15 residues. With V trimmed by 6 bases and J by 3 bases, 9 bases remained unmatched. The CDR3, as DNA: TGTGCCAGCACCGTTTACAGGGGTTCCAATCAGCCCCAGCATTTT. Its translation: CASTVYRGSNQPQHF.

The gene calls are TRBV2 and TRBJ1-2; D call uncertain. The V and J ends lost 5 bases and 7 bases respectively, with 14 bases between them. Germline V gene data show CDR1 as SNHLY and CDR2 as FYNNEI. The CDR3 contains 13 residues. Here the CDR3 DNA reads TGTGCCAGCAGTTTGGCTCTAGGCTTTGGCTACACCTTC. It encodes CASSLALGFGYTF.

The V and J genes are TRBV7-2 and TRBJ1-2, with 10 bases lining up with TRBD1. CDR3 length equals 14 residues. The germline V gene encodes CDR1 SGHTA and CDR2 FQGNSA. Trimming cost V 4 bases and J 6 bases; bases outside gene matches: 5. The CDR3 nucleotides are TGTGCCAGCAGCTCCCAGACAGGGGGCGATGGCTACACCTTC. Its protein is CASSSQTGGDGYTF.

A note on this clone: This specimen includes other DNA sequences encoding the same CDR3. The V and J genes are TRBV18 and TRBJ1-1, with D possibly matching TRBD1 (5 bases). Trimming shortened V by 3 bases and J by 1 base, and 9 bases separated the two germline ends. Looked up from germline, CDR1 is KGHSH and CDR2 is LQKENI. This CDR3 is 14 amino acids long. CDR3 bases: TGTGCCAGCTCACCGTCCAGGGCGAACACTGAAGCTTTCTTT. It is translated as CASSPSRANTEAFF.

The chain couples TRBV7-9 to TRBJ2-3; perhaps TRBD2 as D (5 bases). V was cut by 3 bases and J by 2 bases, with 12 bases left in between. Germline V gene data show CDR1 as SEHNR and CDR2 as FQNEAQ (reference sequence). The CDR3 consists of 15 residues. The CDR3 spells CASSLSDWYTDTQYF. For the CDR3, the DNA is TGTGCCAGCAGCTTGTCGGACTGGTACACAGATACGCAGTATTTT.

As for this clone: In the same sample, other DNA sequences code for this CDR3. The chain links TRBV18 to TRBJ1-1, with D uncertain. Germline CDR1 is KGHSH and CDR2 is LQKENI. CDR3 size: 15 residues. V was shortened by 3 bases and J by 0 bases, with 11 bases between the two germline ends. CDR3 nucleotides: TGTGCCAGCTCACCTCAGGAGTTTATGAACACTGAAGCTTTCTTT. This translates into CASSPQEFMNTEAFF.

The chain links TRBV10-3 to TRBJ1-3; D is unclear. The ends were cut back, 6 bases at V and 0 bases at J, with 21 bases in the middle. The CDR3 loop spans 18 amino acids. From germline, CDR1 is ENHRY and CDR2 SYGVKD. The CDR3 protein is CAISEVRDVGLSGNTIYF. In DNA form, the CDR3 reads TGTGCCATCAGCGAAGTCCGGGATGTGGGCCTCTCTGGAAACACCATATATTTT.

For this clone: Other DNA variants within this sample encode the same CDR3. The chain combines TRBV5-6 with TRBJ1-2; maybe TRBD1 (5 bases). Germline CDR1 reads SGHDT; CDR2 reads YYEEEE. V lost 0 bases and J 4 bases, leaving 10 bases between the germline ends. CDR3 size: 14 residues. The CDR3 loop is CASSLERGVYGYTF. For the CDR3, the DNA is TGTGCCAGCAGCTTGGAGCGGGGCGTCTATGGCTACACCTTC.

The chain couples TRBV10-3 to TRBJ1-4, with a tentative D call TRBD1 (6 bases). Germline CDR1 reads ENHRY; CDR2 reads SYGVKD. V gave up 11 bases and J gave up 5 bases, with 15 bases separating them. This CDR3 comprises 13 residues. CDR3 nucleotides: TGTGCCTCACAAGGGGGTTTAAATGAAAAACTGTTTTTT. Its translation: CASQGGLNEKLFF.

J is TRBJ1-1 and V is TRBV5-1; D might be TRBD1 (5 bases). Trimming pared 6 bases from V and 6 bases from J, leaving 15 bases between. CDR1 SGHRS and CDR2 YFSETQ come from the germline V gene. The length of the CDR3 is 13 residues. CDR3 sequence: CASKRARGPEAFF. Written as DNA, the CDR3 is TGCGCCAGCAAGAGAGCGAGGGGCCCTGAAGCTTTCTTT.

The V gene is TRBV5-6, the J gene TRBJ2-7, with TRBD1 identical over 9 bases. In germline, CDR1 is SGHDT, CDR2 YYEEEE. With V trimmed by 4 bases and J by 3 bases, 11 bases remained unmatched. CDR3 length: 16 residues. CDR3 nucleotide sequence: TGTGCCAGCAGCCCACAAGGGGGACAGGGCTTCTACGAGCAGTACTTC. It specifies CASSPQGGQGFYEQYF.

The chain employs TRBV18 and TRBJ2-7; D is perhaps TRBD1 (7 bases). Germline V gene sequence: CDR1 KGHSH, CDR2 LQKENI. V lost 4 bases and J lost 6, with 16 bases in between. The CDR3 contains 14 residues. The CDR3 protein is CASSLSGTAGEQYF. CDR3 bases: TGTGCCAGCTCACTCTCCGGGACAGCGGGCGAGCAGTACTTC.

The J gene is TRBJ2-1, the V gene TRBV10-3; D might be TRBD2 (6 bases). V lost 4 bases, J lost 8 bases, and 12 bases lay in between. The CDR3 covers 13 residues. Germline V lookup: CDR1 ENHRY, CDR2 SYGVKD. CDR3: CAISVLRDDEQFF. The CDR3 region has the DNA TGTGCCATCAGTGTTCTGCGGGACGATGAGCAGTTCTTC.

The chain links TRBV18 to TRBJ2-7; possibly TRBD1 for D (6 bases). V lost 5 bases and J 5 bases, leaving 10 bases between the germline ends. The germline V gene encodes CDR1 KGHSH and CDR2 LQKENI. This CDR3 spans 12 amino acids. The CDR3 bases are TGTGCCAGCTCAGCCGGGACAAACGAGCAGTACTTC. It codes for CASSAGTNEQYF.

The chain joins TRBV5-6 to TRBJ2-3, with 7 bases fitting TRBD1. CDR1 and CDR2 from the germline V gene are SGHDT and YYEEEE. Trimming removed 9 bases from V and 6 bases from J; junction bases left unmatched: 13. This CDR3 spans 14 amino acids. The CDR3 sequence is CATKGSQGEDTQYF. CDR3 DNA sequence: TGTGCCACCAAGGGTAGTCAGGGGGAGGATACGCAGTATTTT. The entire variable domain, with the rest obtained from reference TRBV5-6 and TRBJ2-3, is as follows: DAGVTQSPTHLIKTRGQQVTLRCSPKSGHDTVSWYQQALGQGPQFIFQYYEEEERQRGNFPDRFSGHQFPNYSSELNVNALLLGDSALYLCATKGSQGEDTQYFGPGTRLTVL.